This T cell receptor beta chain was observed in a study of cytotoxic CD8 clonotypes in ibrutinib-treated CLL. The CDR3 has 13 amino acids. V was pared by 3 bases and J by 12 bases, with 9 bases of the junction left unmatched. Germline V gives CDR1 GTSNPN, CDR2 SVGIG (reference sequence). Only in-frame clones appear in the TCRdb table, and some are missing; sequencing was by immunoSEQ multiplex PCR. Of 150,000 or so clones in the sample, 79% were seen once. The TCR comes from a human donor with chronic lymphocytic leukemia. The source material was PBMCs, sampled after 12 months of ibrutinib treatment. This rearrangement joins TRBV30 to TRBJ2-1; 9 bases fit TRBD1. This CDR3 reads CAWRGTGFFRQFF. The CDR3 DNA reads TGTGCCTGGAGAGGGACAGGGTTTTTTAGGCAGTTCTTC.